The T cell receptor (beta chain) under discussion was sequenced for a study of Graves' ophthalmopathy and Graves' hyperthyroidism. Study-wide points: Researchers report that a 13-signature model separated ophthalmopathy from stable hyperthyroidism, posting around 86% sensitivity and more than 70% specificity. Blood also held most thyroid clonotypes expanded above 0.001 frequency.

The authors amplified TCR beta CDR3 regions, and they did so from RNA transcripts for repertoire sequencing. HTBI-primed RT-PCR formed the first round, and a multiplex PCR formed the second. Using its own MiXCR run on the multiplex PCR reads, TCRdb lists one record per CDR3 protein. Among about 210,000 distinct CDR3 sequences listed, around 30% were seen once. This clonotype was found many times. What it binds is unknown. The clonotype originates from a man in his forties or fifties with Graves' ophthalmopathy. Sequences were obtained from peripheral blood.

CDR3 loop: CASSDRGSNQPQHF. CDR3 bases: TGTGCCAGCAGTGACAGGGGATCAAATCAGCCCCAGCATTTT. The chain is built from TRBV6-2 or TRBV6-3 and TRBJ1-5, with TRBD1 identical over 8 bases. The CDR3 loop spans 14 amino acids. Germline assignment: CDR1 MNHEY and CDR2 SVGEGT. V was pared by 5 bases and J by 4 bases, with 4 bases of the junction left unmatched.